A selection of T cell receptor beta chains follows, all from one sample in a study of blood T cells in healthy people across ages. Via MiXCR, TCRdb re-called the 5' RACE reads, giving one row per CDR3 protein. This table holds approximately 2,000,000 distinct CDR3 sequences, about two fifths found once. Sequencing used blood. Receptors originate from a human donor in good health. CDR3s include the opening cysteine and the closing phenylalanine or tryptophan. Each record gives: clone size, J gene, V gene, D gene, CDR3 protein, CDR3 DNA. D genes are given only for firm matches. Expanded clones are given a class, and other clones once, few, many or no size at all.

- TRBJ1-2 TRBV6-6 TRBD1 CASSYSQGVNGYTF TGTGCCAGCAGTTACTCCCAGGGGGTTAATGGCTACACCTTC
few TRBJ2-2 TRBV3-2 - CASSRELFF TGTGCCAGCAGCCGGGAGCTGTTTTTT
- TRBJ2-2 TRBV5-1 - CASSLAAAAGTGELFF TGCGCCAGCAGCTTGGCCGCGGCTGCGGGCACCGGGGAGCTGTTTTTT
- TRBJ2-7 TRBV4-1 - CASSQAMEGSFYEQYF TGCGCCAGCAGCCAAGCTATGGAGGGTTCCTTTTACGAGCAGTACTTC
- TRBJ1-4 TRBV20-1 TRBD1 CSATRGRYEKLFF TGCAGTGCAACCAGGGGGCGTTATGAAAAACTGTTTTTT
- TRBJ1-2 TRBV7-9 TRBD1 CASSPDRTGVNGYTF TGTGCCAGCAGTCCCGACCGGACAGGAGTGAATGGCTACACCTTC
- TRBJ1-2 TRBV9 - CASSVGVSGYTF TGTGCCAGCAGCGTAGGGGTCTCTGGCTACACCTTC
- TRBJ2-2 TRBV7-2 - CASSPWSGELFF TGTGCCAGCAGCCCTTGGAGCGGGGAGCTGTTTTTT
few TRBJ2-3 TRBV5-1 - CASRPETATDTQYF TGCGCCAGCAGACCAGAGACGGCTACAGATACGCAGTATTTT
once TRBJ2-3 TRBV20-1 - CSASGHLTDTQYF TGCAGTGCTTCGGGACACCTCACAGATACGCAGTATTTT
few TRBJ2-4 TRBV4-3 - CASSRGWGGQGNIQYF TGCGCCAGCAGCCGCGGGTGGGGGGGCCAAGGGAACATTCAGTACTTC
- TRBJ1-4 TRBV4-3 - CASSLRRGIATNEKLFF TGCGCCAGCAGCTTAAGACGGGGGATTGCAACTAATGAAAAACTGTTTTTT
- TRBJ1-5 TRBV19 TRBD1 CASSNSRGPQPQHF TGTGCCAGTAGTAATTCCAGGGGGCCGCAGCCCCAGCATTTT
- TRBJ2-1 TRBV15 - CAASRTQGSYNEQFF TGTGCTGCCAGCAGAACCCAGGGATCCTACAATGAGCAGTTCTTC
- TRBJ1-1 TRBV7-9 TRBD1 CASSALGQLNTEAFF TGTGCCAGCAGCGCCCTGGGACAGTTAAACACTGAAGCTTTCTTT
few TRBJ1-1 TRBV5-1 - CASSPLQGRTEAFF TGCGCCAGCAGCCCCCTGCAGGGACGCACTGAAGCTTTCTTT
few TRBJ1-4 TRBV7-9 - CASSPLEKLFF TGTGCCAGCAGCCCCCTTGAAAAACTGTTTTTT
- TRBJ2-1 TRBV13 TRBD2 CASSGGTSGYRSNEQFF TGTGCCAGCAGCGGCGGGACTAGCGGGTACCGGAGTAATGAGCAGTTCTTC
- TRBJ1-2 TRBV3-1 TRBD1 CASSHLTGEDGYTF TGTGCCAGCAGCCACCTGACAGGGGAAGATGGCTACACCTTC
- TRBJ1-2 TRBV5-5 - CASSGNTGSGYTF TGTGCCAGCAGCGGAAACACAGGGAGCGGCTACACCTTC
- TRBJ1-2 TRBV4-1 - CASSSQEWSPYGYTF TGCGCCAGCAGCAGCCAAGAATGGAGTCCCTATGGCTACACCTTC
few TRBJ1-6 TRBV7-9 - CASNGNVYNSPLHF TGTGCCAGCAATGGGAACGTCTATAATTCACCCCTCCACTTT
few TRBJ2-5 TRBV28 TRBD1 CASRQTDRDLYF TGTGCCAGCAGACAGACCGACAGGGACCTGTACTTC
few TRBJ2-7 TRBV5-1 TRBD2 CASSSTSGPYEQYF TGCGCCAGCAGCAGCACTAGCGGACCCTACGAGCAGTACTTC
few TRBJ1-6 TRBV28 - CASSLGVTRNSPLHF TGTGCCAGCAGTCTGGGGGTCACAAGGAATTCACCCCTCCACTTT
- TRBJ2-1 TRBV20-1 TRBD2 CSAREGLAGGNEQFF TGCAGTGCTAGAGAGGGACTAGCGGGGGGCAATGAGCAGTTCTTC
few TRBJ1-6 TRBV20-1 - CSATPGQYNSPLHF TGCAGTGCCACGCCGGGTCAGTATAATTCACCCCTCCACTTT
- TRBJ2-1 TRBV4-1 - CASSPPRGRASYNEQFF TGCGCCAGCAGCCCCCCCCGGGGCAGGGCGTCCTACAATGAGCAGTTCTTC
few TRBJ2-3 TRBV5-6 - CASRPERGTDTQYF TGTGCCAGCAGGCCGGAGAGGGGCACAGATACGCAGTATTTT
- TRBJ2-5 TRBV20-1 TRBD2 CSAPAGALGETQYF TGCAGTGCTCCAGCGGGGGCCCTCGGAGAGACCCAGTACTTC
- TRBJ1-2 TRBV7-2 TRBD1 CASSLDRADRYGYTF TGTGCCAGCAGCTTGGACAGGGCGGATAGATATGGCTACACCTTC
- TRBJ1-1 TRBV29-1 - CSVGAMDDTEAFF TGCAGCGTTGGGGCCATGGATGACACTGAAGCTTTCTTT
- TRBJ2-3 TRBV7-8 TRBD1 CASSFQRQGGDTQYF TGTGCCAGCAGCTTTCAACGACAGGGTGGCGATACGCAGTATTTT
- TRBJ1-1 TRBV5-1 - CASSLVTDAEAFF TGCGCCAGCAGCTTGGTCACAGATGCTGAAGCTTTCTTT
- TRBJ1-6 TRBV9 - CATSTESNSPLHF TGTGCCACCTCGACAGAGTCTAATTCACCCCTCCACTTT
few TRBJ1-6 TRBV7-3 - CASSSSANSPLHF TGTGCCAGCAGCTCCTCTGCTAATTCACCCCTCCACTTT
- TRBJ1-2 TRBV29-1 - CSTGRDGYTF TGCAGCACAGGGAGGGATGGCTACACCTTC
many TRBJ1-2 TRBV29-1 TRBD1 CSAGQGSSGYTF TGCAGCGCCGGACAGGGGTCGTCTGGCTACACCTTC
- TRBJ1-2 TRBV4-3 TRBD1 CASSQSAGTGAAYYGYTF TGCGCCAGCAGCCAGTCGGCAGGAACAGGGGCGGCCTACTATGGCTACACCTTC
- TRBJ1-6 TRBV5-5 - CASSLAGLGDSPLHF TGTGCCAGCAGCTTGGCAGGACTTGGGGATTCACCCCTCCACTTT
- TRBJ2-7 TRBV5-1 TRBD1 CASSLSGTGRSEQYF TGCGCCAGCAGCCTCTCCGGGACAGGGCGGAGCGAGCAGTACTTC
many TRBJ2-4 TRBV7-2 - CASSFRVQNIQYF TGTGCCAGCAGCTTCAGGGTACAAAACATTCAGTACTTC
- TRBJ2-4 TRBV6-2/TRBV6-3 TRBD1 CASSYWDRDRIQYF TGTGCCAGCAGTTATTGGGACAGGGATCGCATTCAGTACTTC
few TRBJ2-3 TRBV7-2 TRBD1 CATSTQGQVDTQYF TGTGCCACATCAACACAGGGGCAGGTAGATACGCAGTATTTT
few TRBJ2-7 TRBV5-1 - CASSLGTSLGSYEQYF TGCGCCAGCAGCCTGGGGACTTCCCTCGGCTCCTACGAGCAGTACTTC
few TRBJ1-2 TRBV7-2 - CASSSDRRNYGYTF TGTGCCAGCAGCTCTGACAGGAGGAACTATGGCTACACCTTC
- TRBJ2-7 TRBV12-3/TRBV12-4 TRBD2 CASSPGAGLPAYEQYF TGTGCCAGCAGTCCCGGAGCGGGGTTGCCCGCCTACGAGCAGTACTTC
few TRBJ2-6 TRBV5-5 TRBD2 CASSFSGSATSLSGANVLTF TGTGCCAGCAGCTTTAGCGGGTCAGCAACTAGTTTATCTGGGGCCAACGTCCTGACTTTC
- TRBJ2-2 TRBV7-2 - CASSLSIRDGELFF TGTGCCAGCAGCTTGTCCATACGAGACGGGGAGCTGTTTTTT
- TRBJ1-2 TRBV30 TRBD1 CALLSPGGGYTF TGTGCCTTATTAAGCCCAGGGGGAGGCTACACCTTC
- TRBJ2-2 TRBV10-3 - CAISRGTANTGELFF TGTGCCATCAGCCGCGGGACAGCCAACACCGGGGAGCTGTTTTTT
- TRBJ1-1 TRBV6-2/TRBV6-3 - CASSAPHIKNTEAFF TGTGCCAGCAGCGCTCCCCATATAAAGAACACTGAAGCTTTCTTT
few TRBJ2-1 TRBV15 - CATSRDPRRNNEQFF TGTGCCACCAGCAGAGACCCTAGAAGGAACAATGAGCAGTTCTTC
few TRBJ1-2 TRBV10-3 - CAIRRWTARAYGGYTF TGTGCCATCAGACGGTGGACAGCAAGAGCCTATGGTGGCTACACCTTC